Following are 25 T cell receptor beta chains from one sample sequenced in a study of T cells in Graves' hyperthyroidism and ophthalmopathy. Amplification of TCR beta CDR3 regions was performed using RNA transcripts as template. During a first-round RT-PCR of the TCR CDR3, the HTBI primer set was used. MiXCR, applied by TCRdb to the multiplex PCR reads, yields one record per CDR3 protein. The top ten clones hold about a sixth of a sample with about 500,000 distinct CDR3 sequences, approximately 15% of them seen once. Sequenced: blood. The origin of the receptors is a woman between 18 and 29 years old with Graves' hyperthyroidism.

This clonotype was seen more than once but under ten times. The CDR3 protein is CASSVEDRTTYEQYF. CDR3 nucleotide sequence: TGTGCCAGCAGCGTAGAAGATAGGACCACATACGAGCAGTACTTC. This chain links TRBV9 with TRBJ2-7; D is undetermined. The V and J ends lost 0 bases and 4 bases respectively, with 14 bases between them. The CDR3 is 15 amino acids. Germline V gene lookup returns CDR1 SGDLS and CDR2 YYNGEE.

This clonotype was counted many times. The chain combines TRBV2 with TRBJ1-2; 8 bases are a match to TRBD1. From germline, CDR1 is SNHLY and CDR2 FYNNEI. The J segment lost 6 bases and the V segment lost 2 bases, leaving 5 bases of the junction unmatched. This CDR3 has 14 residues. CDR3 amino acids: CASSESGGRDGYTF. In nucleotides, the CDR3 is TGTGCCAGCAGTGAATCAGGGGGCCGGGATGGCTACACCTTC.

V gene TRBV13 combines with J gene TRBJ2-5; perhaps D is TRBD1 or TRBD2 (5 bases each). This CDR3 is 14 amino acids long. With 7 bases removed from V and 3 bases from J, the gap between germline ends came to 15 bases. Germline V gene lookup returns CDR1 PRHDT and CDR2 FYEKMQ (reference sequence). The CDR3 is CASTPPGRKETQYF. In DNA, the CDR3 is TGTGCCAGCACCCCCCCGGGGCGGAAAGAGACCCAGTACTTC.

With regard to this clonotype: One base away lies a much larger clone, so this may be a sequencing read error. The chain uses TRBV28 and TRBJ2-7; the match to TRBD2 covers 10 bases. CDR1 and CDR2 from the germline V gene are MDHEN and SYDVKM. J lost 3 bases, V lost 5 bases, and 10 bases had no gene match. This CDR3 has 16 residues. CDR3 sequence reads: CASSLSLAGLNYEQYV. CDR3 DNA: TGTGCCAGCAGTCTTTCACTAGCGGGACTTAACTACGAGCAGTACGTC.

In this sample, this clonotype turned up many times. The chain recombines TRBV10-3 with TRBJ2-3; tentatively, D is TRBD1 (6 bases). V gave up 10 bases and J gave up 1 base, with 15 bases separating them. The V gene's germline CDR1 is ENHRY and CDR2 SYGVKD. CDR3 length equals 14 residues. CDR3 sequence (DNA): TGTGCCACCACCGCACAGGGCCGCACAGATACGCAGTATTTT. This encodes CATTAQGRTDTQYF.

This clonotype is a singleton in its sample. The CDR3 sequence is CATSDWGDDRKLFF. The DNA for the CDR3 is TGTGCCACCAGTGATTGGGGGGACGATCGAAAACTGTTTTTT. The chain links TRBV24-1 to TRBJ1-4, with D perhaps matching TRBD1 (5 bases). Trimming stripped 2 bases from V and 10 bases from J, with 13 bases between. This CDR3 is 14 amino acids long. The germline CDR1 and CDR2 sequences are KGHDR and SFDVKD.

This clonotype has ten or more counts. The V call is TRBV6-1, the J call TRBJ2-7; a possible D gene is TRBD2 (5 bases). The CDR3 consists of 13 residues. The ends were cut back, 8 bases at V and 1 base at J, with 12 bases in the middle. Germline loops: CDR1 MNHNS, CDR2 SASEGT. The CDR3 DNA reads TGTGCCAGCTCACCCCCGGGATCCTACGAGCAGTACGTC. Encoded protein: CASSPPGSYEQYV.

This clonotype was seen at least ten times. CDR3: CASSFWRDEQFF. The CDR3 DNA sequence: TGTGCCAGCAGTTTTTGGAGGGATGAGCAGTTCTTC. The J gene is TRBJ2-1, the V gene TRBV28; D is perhaps TRBD2 (6 bases). Germline CDR1 and CDR2: MDHEN and SYDVKM. The CDR3 runs to 12 residues. V was clipped by 3 bases and J by 8 bases, with 8 bases between them. Supplemented by reference TRBV28 and TRBJ2-1, the full variable domain reads DVKVTQSSRYLVKRTGEKVFLECVQDMDHENMFWYRQDPGLGLRLIYFSYDVKMKEKGDIPEGYSVSREKKERFSLILESASTNQTSMYLCASSFWRDEQFFGPGTRLTVL.

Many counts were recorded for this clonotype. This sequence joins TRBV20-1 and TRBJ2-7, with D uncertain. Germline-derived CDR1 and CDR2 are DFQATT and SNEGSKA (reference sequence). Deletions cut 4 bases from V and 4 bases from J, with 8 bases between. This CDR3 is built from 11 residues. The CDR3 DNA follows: TGCAGTGCTATTCACAGATACGAGCAGTACTTC. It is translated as CSAIHRYEQYF.

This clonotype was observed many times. The CDR3 reads CASTLGSYNEQFF. As DNA, the CDR3 is TGCGCCAGCACCCTGGGGAGCTACAATGAGCAGTTCTTC. The chain carries TRBV5-1 and TRBJ2-1; perhaps TRBD2 as D (5 bases). Per the germline V gene, CDR1 is SGHRS and CDR2 is YFSETQ. V was shortened by 6 bases and J by 3 bases, with 10 bases between the two germline ends. The CDR3 is 13 amino acids.

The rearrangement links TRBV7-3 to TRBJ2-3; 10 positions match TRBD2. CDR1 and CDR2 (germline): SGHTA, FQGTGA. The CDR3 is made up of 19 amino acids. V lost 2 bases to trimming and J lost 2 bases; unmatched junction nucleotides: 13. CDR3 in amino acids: CASSLQGWASGGLTDTQYF. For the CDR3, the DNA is TGTGCCAGCAGCTTACAGGGTTGGGCTAGCGGGGGTCTCACAGATACGCAGTATTTT. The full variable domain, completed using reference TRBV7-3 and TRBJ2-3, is GAGVSQTPSNKVTEKGKYVELRCDPISGHTALYWYRQSLGQGPEFLIYFQGTGAADDSGLPNDRFFAVRPEGSVSTLKIQRTERGDSAVYLCASSLQGWASGGLTDTQYFGPGTRLTVL.

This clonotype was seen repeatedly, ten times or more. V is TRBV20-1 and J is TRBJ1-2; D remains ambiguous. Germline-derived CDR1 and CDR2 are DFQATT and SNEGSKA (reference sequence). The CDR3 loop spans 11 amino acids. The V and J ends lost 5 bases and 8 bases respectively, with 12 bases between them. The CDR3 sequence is CSAFERGGYTF. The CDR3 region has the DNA TGCAGTGCTTTCGAACGGGGAGGCTACACCTTC.

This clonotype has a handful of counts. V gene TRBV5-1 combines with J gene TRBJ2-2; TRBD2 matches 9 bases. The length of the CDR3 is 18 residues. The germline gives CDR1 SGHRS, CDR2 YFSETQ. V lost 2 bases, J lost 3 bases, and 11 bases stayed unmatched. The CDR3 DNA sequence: TGCGCCAGCAGCTTAGGGGCGGGAGGGCCCTTCTACACCGGGGAGCTGTTTTTT. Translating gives CASSLGAGGPFYTGELFF.

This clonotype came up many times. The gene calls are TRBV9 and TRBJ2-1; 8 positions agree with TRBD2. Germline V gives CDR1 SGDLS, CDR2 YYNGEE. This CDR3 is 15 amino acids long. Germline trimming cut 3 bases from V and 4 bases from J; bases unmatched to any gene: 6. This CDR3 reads CASSGQTGGYNEQFF. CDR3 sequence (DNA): TGTGCCAGCAGCGGACAGACGGGGGGGTACAATGAGCAGTTCTTC.

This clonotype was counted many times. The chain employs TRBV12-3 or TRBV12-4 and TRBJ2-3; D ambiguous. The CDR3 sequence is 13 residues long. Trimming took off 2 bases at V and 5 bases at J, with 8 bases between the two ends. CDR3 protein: CASSLSRLDTQYF. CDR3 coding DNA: TGTGCCAGCAGTTTAAGCCGTTTAGATACGCAGTATTTT.

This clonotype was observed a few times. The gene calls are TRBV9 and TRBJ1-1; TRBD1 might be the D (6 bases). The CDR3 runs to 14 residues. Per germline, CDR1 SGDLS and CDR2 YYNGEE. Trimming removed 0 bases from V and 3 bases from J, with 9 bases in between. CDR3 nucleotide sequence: TGTGCCAGCAGCGTAGAGGGGGTAGACACTGAAGCTTTCTTT. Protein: CASSVEGVDTEAFF.

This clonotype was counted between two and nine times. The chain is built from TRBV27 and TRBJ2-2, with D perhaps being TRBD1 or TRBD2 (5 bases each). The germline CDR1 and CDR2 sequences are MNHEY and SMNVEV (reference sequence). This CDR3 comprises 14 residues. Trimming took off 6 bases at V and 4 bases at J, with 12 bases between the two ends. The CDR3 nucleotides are TGTGCCAGCAGCTGGGGCCTAGCCACCGGGGAGCTGTTTTTT. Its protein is CASSWGLATGELFF.

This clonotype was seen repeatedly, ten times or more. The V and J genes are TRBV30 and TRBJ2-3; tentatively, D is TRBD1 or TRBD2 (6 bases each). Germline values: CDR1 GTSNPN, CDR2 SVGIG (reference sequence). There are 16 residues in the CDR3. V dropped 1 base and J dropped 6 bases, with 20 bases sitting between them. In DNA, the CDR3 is TGTGCCTGGAGTGGGAAAGGAGGGGGTGCCTCGGATACGCAGTATTTT. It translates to CAWSGKGGGASDTQYF.

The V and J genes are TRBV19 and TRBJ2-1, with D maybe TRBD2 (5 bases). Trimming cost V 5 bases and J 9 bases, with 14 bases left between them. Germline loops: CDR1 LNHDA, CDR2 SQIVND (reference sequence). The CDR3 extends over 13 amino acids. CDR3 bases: TGTGCCAGTAGTGCTCGGACTCGTCTTGAGCAGTTCTTC. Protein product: CASSARTRLEQFF.

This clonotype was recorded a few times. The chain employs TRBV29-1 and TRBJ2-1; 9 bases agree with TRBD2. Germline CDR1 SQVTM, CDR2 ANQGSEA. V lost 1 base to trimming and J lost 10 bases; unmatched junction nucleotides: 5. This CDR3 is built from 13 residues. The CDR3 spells CSVEGEAGGEQFF. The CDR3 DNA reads TGCAGCGTTGAAGGAGAAGCGGGAGGCGAGCAGTTCTTC.

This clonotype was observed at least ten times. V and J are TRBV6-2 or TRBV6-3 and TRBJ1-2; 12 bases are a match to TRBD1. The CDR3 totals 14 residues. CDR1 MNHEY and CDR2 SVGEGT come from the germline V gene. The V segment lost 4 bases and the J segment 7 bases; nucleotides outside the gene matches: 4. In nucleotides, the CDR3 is TGTGCCAGCAGTTCCCCGGGACAGGGGGCTGGCTACACCTTC. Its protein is CASSSPGQGAGYTF.

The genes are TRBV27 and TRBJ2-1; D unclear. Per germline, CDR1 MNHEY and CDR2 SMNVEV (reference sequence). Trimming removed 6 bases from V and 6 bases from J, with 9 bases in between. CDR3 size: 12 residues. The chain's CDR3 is CASRNWVNEQFF. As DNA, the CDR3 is TGTGCCAGCAGAAACTGGGTCAATGAGCAGTTCTTC.

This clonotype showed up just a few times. Here the CDR3 reads CASKDPGNTIYF. The DNA for the CDR3 is TGTGCCAGTAAGGACCCCGGAAACACCATATATTTT. This chain links TRBV19 with TRBJ1-3; D remains ambiguous. CDR3 length equals 12 residues. The germline V gene has CDR1 LNHDA and CDR2 SQIVND (reference sequence). V was clipped by 7 bases and J by 4 bases, with 8 bases between them. Together with reference TRBV19 and TRBJ1-3, the CDR3 gives the full variable domain: DGGITQSPKYLFRKEGQNVTLSCEQNLNHDAMYWYRQDPGQGLRLIYYSQIVNDFQKGDIAEGYSVSREKKESFPLTVTSAQKNPTAFYLCASKDPGNTIYFGEGSWLTVV.

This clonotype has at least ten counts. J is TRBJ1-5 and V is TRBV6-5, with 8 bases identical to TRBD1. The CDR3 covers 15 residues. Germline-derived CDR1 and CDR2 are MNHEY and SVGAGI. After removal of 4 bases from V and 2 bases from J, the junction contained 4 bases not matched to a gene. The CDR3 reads CASSSRTGRNQPQHF. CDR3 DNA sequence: TGTGCCAGCAGTTCTCGGACAGGGCGCAATCAGCCCCAGCATTTT.

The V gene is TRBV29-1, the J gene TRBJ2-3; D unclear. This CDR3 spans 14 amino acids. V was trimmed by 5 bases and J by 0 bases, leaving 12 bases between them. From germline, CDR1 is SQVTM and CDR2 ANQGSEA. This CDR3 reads CSVFGDTSTDTQYF. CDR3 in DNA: TGCAGCGTTTTTGGCGATACTAGCACAGATACGCAGTATTTT.